Below, 23 T cell receptor beta chains from the same sample are listed, as sequenced in a study of CD4 and CD8 cells across lung adenocarcinoma regions. TCRdb ran MiXCR on the PCR reads and lists one entry per CDR3 protein. The sample records about 11,000 distinct CDR3 sequences, roughly 53% being singletons. Sequenced: CD4+ T cells from the center of a lung tumor. All receptors derive from a male donor with lung adenocarcinoma. The CD4 and CD8 labels of this study may be unreliable.

The J gene is TRBJ2-3, the V gene TRBV6-1; D might be TRBD2 (6 bases). The J call may be faulty, since TRBJ2-1 better matches the DNA end. In germline, CDR1 is MNHNS, CDR2 SASEGT. This CDR3 comprises 17 residues. The CDR3 loop is CASSEANPGSSYNEQFF. For the CDR3, the DNA is TGTGCCAGCAGTGAAGCGAACCCCGGGAGCTCCTACAATGAGCAGTTCTTC.

This clonotype was found a few times. The J gene is TRBJ2-3, the V gene TRBV7-2, with D tentatively TRBD2 (5 bases). Germline V CDR1 and CDR2: SGHTA, FQGNSA. This CDR3 contains 15 residues. Trimming stripped 1 base from V and 1 base from J, with 9 bases between. DNA of the CDR3: TGTGCCAGCAGCTTAGACAGCGGAGGCACAGATACGCAGTATTTT. Translating gives CASSLDSGGTDTQYF.

The rearrangement joins TRBV5-4 to TRBJ2-5; no reliable D call. Trimming shortened V by 3 bases and J by 1 base, and 16 bases separated the two germline ends. CDR1 is SGHNT and CDR2 is YYREEE in the germline V gene (reference sequence). CDR3 length equals 16 residues. CDR3 region: CASSSANKLTQETQYF. As DNA, the CDR3 is TGTGCCAGCAGCTCAGCAAATAAGCTTACCCAAGAGACCCAGTACTTC.

This clonotype is labeled as medium-sized. V usage is TRBV6-4 and J usage is TRBJ2-3; 10 nucleotides line up with TRBD2. There are 19 residues in the CDR3. With V trimmed by 5 bases and J by 1 base, 15 bases remained unmatched. Germline CDR1 MRHNA, CDR2 SNTAGT. This CDR3 reads CASSLTAASGGSGTDTQYF. CDR3 nucleotides: TGTGCCAGCAGTCTCACGGCGGCTAGCGGGGGATCGGGCACAGATACGCAGTATTTT.

For this clonotype: One end of the junction varies from germline; a read error may be responsible. The genes are TRBV6-5 and TRBJ2-3; D is ambiguous. This CDR3 region has 15 residues. Germline assignment: CDR1 MNHEY and CDR2 SVGAGI. CDR3 nucleotide sequence: TGTGCCAGCAGTTACTCGTACGTTTTCACAGATACGCAGTACTTT. Protein: CASSYSYVFTDTQYF.

Regarding this clonotype: A read error may account for a junction end that differs from germline. J is TRBJ2-3 and V is TRBV6-5; 7 nucleotides match TRBD2. This CDR3 has 15 amino acids. Germline CDR1 MNHEY, CDR2 SVGAGI. CDR3 DNA sequence: TGTGGCGGGGGTTACGCGGGTTTTGACAAAGATACGCAGTACTTT. Amino acids: CGGGYAGFDKDTQYF.

A word on this clonotype: The junction and the germline gene differ at one end; a read error may be behind it. V and J are TRBV6-1 and TRBJ2-6; a weak D match, TRBD1 (6 bases). CDR3 length: 15 residues. Germline values: CDR1 MNHNS, CDR2 SASEGT. CDR3 DNA: TGTGCCAGCAGTGAAGGGGGGCCTGGGTCCAACGACCTGACTTTC. Protein: CASSEGGPGSNDLTF.

This clonotype was detected only once. A junction boundary mismatches the germline segment, possibly from a read error. The chain couples TRBV27 to TRBJ2-5; either TRBD1 or TRBD2 may fit D (5 bases each). CDR1 and CDR2 from the germline V gene are MNHEY and SMNVEV (reference sequence). The CDR3 consists of 13 residues. CDR3 in amino acids: CGTGAGDQETQYF. The CDR3 DNA reads TGTGGGACCGGGGCCGGTGACCAAGAGACCCAGTATTTC.

The rearrangement uses TRBV6-2 or TRBV6-3 and TRBJ2-1; TRBD1 matches 7 bases. The V segment lost 6 bases and the J segment 8 bases; nucleotides outside the gene matches: 1. CDR3 size: 11 residues. Germline values: CDR1 MNHEY, CDR2 SVGEGT. CDR3 DNA sequence: TGTGCCAGCAGACAGGGGCATGAGCAGTTCTTC. As protein: CASRQGHEQFF.

This clonotype was detected ten times or more. The chain carries TRBV6-4 and TRBJ2-1; 10 bases match TRBD2. This CDR3 comprises 15 residues. V was clipped by 4 bases and J by 0 bases; unmatched bases: 0. Germline CDR1 is MRHNA and CDR2 is SNTAGT. The CDR3 sequence is CASSGTSGSYNEQFF. DNA of the CDR3: TGTGCCAGCAGTGGGACTAGCGGCTCCTACAATGAGCAGTTCTTC.

The chain joins TRBV28 to TRBJ2-1; possible D gene TRBD1, 8 bases. Near its end, the DNA agrees better with TRBJ2-7, so the J call may be wrong. This CDR3 has 17 residues. The germline gives CDR1 MDHEN, CDR2 SYDVKM. CDR3: CASSFRAGGPREGEQYF. The CDR3 DNA reads TGTGCCAGCAGTTTCAGGGCAGGGGGCCCGAGGGAGGGCGAGCAGTACTTC.

This clonotype was picked up many times. The chain couples TRBV12-3 or TRBV12-4 to TRBJ2-3; D remains unclear. The ends were cut back, 1 base at V and 5 bases at J, with 1 base in the middle. The CDR3 length is 11 residues. CDR3 DNA: TGTGCCAGCAGTTTAGTAGATACGCAGTATTTT. This codes for CASSLVDTQYF.

Within the sample, this clonotype is large. This chain connects TRBV6-1 to TRBJ2-5; 7 bases map to TRBD1. The J call may not be correct, given that the DNA end is closer to TRBJ2-7. Germline V CDR1 and CDR2: MNHNS, SASEGT. This CDR3 has 15 amino acids. The CDR3 DNA reads as TGTGCCAGCAGTGAAGAGGGGACAGCGCCTTACGAGCAGTACTTC. It is translated as CASSEEGTAPYEQYF.

Many counts were recorded for this clonotype. V is TRBV28 and J is TRBJ2-1; 8 bases are shared with TRBD1. The J call may be incorrect, as the DNA end agrees better with TRBJ2-7. Germline V CDR1 and CDR2: MDHEN, SYDVKM. This CDR3 is built from 14 residues. The CDR3 sequence: CASTLQGDSYEQYF. The CDR3 bases are TGTGCCAGCACCCTACAGGGGGATTCCTACGAGCAGTACTTC.

This clonotype has just a few counts. This chain links TRBV7-2 with TRBJ2-5, with D unclear. The end of the DNA is better explained by TRBJ2-7, so the J call may be wrong. This CDR3 spans 13 amino acids. The germline V gene has CDR1 SGHTA and CDR2 FQGNSA. The CDR3 DNA follows: TGTGCCAGCAGCTTAATAGTGTCTAGCGAGCAGTACTTC. This encodes CASSLIVSSEQYF.

The rearrangement links TRBV6-1 to TRBJ2-1; D is tentatively TRBD1 or TRBD2 (5 bases each). With the DNA end fitting TRBJ2-7 better, the J assignment may be wrong. Per the germline V gene, CDR1 is MNHNS and CDR2 is SASEGT. The CDR3 is made up of 16 amino acids. The CDR3 is CASSPGMGTGTYEQYF. DNA of the CDR3: TGTGCCAGCAGCCCAGGGATGGGGACGGGAACCTACGAGCAGTACTTC.

The genes are TRBV7-2 and TRBJ2-3; 9 bases align to TRBD2. Germline V gene lookup returns CDR1 SGHTA and CDR2 FQGNSA. Losses at the gene ends were 3 bases for V and 0 bases for J; bases not matched to a gene: 1. This CDR3 comprises 15 residues. As DNA, the CDR3 is TGTGCCAGCAGCTTCGGACTAGCGAGCACAGATACGCAGTATTTT. Residues: CASSFGLASTDTQYF.

Ten or more counts support this clonotype. The V gene is TRBV6-1, the J gene TRBJ1-4; the D gene is possibly TRBD1 (6 bases). V was pared by 6 bases and J by 6 bases, with 11 bases between. The CDR3 is 13 residues long. Germline values: CDR1 MNHNS, CDR2 SASEGT. CDR3 bases: TGTGCCAGCAGCGCCACAGGGTATGAAAAACTGTTTTTT. Protein: CASSATGYEKLFF.

In its sample, this clonotype ranks as large (0.1 to 1%). The gene calls are TRBV6-1 and TRBJ2-1; 12 nucleotides match TRBD2. The germline CDR1 and CDR2 sequences are MNHNS and SASEGT. The CDR3 covers 15 residues. With 2 bases clipped from V and 4 bases from J, the junction kept 0 bases outside the gene matches. The CDR3 protein is CASSELAGGYNEQFF. Here the CDR3 DNA reads TGTGCCAGCAGTGAACTAGCGGGGGGGTACAATGAGCAGTTCTTC.

This clonotype was counted only a few times. J is TRBJ2-5 and V is TRBV3-1; weak D call: TRBD2 (5 bases). V lost 4 bases and J 4 bases, leaving 22 bases between the germline ends. Germline loops: CDR1 LGHDT, CDR2 YNNKEL (reference sequence). The CDR3 runs to 17 residues. CDR3 nucleotides: TGTGCCAGCAGCCGAGGCCTGACGACCAGAGGGAGAGAGACCCAGTACTTC. Its translation: CASSRGLTTRGRETQYF.

The chain recombines TRBV10-1 with TRBJ2-5; maybe TRBD2 (6 bases). This CDR3 has 13 amino acids. Germline CDR1 and CDR2: WNHNN and SYGVQD (reference sequence). The ends were cut back, 8 bases at V and 3 bases at J, with 13 bases in the middle. The CDR3 reads CASAREIEETQYF. Here the CDR3 DNA reads TGCGCCAGCGCCCGGGAGATTGAAGAGACCCAGTACTTC.

By share, this clonotype counts as large. The gene calls are TRBV27 and TRBJ2-5; 11 nucleotides line up with TRBD1. This CDR3 region has 13 residues. Germline-derived CDR1 and CDR2 are MNHEY and SMNVEV (reference sequence). Germline trimming cut 7 bases from V and 5 bases from J; bases unmatched to any gene: 3. Written as DNA, the CDR3 is TGTGCCAGCATGGGACAGGGGGGGGAGACCCAGTACTTC. It yields the protein CASMGQGGETQYF.

In its sample, this clonotype was seen a few times. The rearrangement joins TRBV7-2 to TRBJ2-1; 8 bases match TRBD1. The CDR3 runs to 15 residues. Germline trimming cut 5 bases from V and 2 bases from J; bases unmatched to any gene: 5. Germline V lookup: CDR1 SGHTA, CDR2 FQGNSA. The CDR3 reads CASSQDRGAYNEQFF. In nucleotides, the CDR3 is TGTGCCAGCAGCCAAGACAGGGGTGCCTACAATGAGCAGTTCTTC.